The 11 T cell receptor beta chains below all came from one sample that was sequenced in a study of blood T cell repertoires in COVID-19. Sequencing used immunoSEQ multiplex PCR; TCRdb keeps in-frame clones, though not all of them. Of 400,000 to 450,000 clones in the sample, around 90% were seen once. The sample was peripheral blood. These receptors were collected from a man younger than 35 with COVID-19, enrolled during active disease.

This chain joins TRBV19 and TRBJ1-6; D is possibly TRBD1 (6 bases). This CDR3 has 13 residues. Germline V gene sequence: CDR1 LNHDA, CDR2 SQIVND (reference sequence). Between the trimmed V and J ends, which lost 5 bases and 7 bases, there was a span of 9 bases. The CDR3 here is CASSLGQNSPLHF. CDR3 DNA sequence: TGTGCCAGTAGTCTAGGACAGAATTCACCCCTCCACTTT.

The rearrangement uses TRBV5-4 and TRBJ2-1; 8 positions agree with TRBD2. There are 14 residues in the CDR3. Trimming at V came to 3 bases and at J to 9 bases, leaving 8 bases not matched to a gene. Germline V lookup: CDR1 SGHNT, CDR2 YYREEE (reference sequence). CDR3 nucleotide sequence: TGTGCCAGCAGCTGGGTCACTAGCGGCGGTGAGCAGTTCTTC. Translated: CASSWVTSGGEQFF.

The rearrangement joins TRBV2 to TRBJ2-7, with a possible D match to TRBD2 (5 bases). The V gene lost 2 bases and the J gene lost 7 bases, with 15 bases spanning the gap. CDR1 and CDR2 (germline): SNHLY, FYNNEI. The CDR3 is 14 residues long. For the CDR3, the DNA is TGTGCCAGCAGTGAACATGGACTCCAGCGAGAGCAGTACTTC. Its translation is CASSEHGLQREQYF.

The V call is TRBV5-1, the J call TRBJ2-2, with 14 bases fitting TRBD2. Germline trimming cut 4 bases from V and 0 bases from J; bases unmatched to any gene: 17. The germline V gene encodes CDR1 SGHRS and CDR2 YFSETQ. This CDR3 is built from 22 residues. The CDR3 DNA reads TGCGCCAGCAGCCCCCTGACGGGGACTAGCGGGGGCGGATTACCGAACACCGGGGAGCTGTTTTTT. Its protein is CASSPLTGTSGGGLPNTGELFF.

This chain's CDR3 is CASSLGGYTF. CDR3 DNA sequence: TGTGCCAGCAGTTTGGGCGGCTACACCTTC. J is TRBJ1-2 and V is TRBV12-3 or TRBV12-4; unclear D gene. The germline V and J ends were trimmed by 3 bases and 8 bases, with 4 bases remaining between them. This CDR3 has 10 residues.

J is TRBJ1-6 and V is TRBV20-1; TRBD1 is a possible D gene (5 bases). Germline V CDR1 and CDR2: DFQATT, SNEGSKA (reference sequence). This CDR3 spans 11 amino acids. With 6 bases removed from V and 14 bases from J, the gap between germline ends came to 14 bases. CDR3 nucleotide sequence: TGCAGTGCCGTTATACGGGGGGCCCTCCACTTT. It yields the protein CSAVIRGALHF.

CDR3 nucleotide sequence: TGTGCCAGCAGCCCCCCACAGGGGGCCAAGGGGGATTCACCCCTCCACTTT. Translating gives CASSPPQGAKGDSPLHF. This chain uses TRBV11-2 with TRBJ1-6; 9 nucleotides line up with TRBD1. After removal of 5 bases from V and 8 bases from J, the junction contained 13 bases not matched to a gene. The CDR3 spans 17 residues. Germline V CDR1 and CDR2: SGHAT, FQNNGV.

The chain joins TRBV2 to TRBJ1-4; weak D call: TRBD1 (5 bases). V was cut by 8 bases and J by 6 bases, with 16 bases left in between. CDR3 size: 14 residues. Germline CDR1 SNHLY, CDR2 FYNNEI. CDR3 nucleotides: TGTGCCAGCCTTGCTTGGGGAGGGGATGAAAAACTGTTTTTT. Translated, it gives CASLAWGGDEKLFF. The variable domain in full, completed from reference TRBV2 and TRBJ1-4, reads EPEVTQTPSHQVTQMGQEVILRCVPISNHLYFYWYRQILGQKVEFLVSFYNNEISEKSEIFDDQFSVERPDGSNFTLKIRSTKLEDSAMYFCASLAWGGDEKLFFGSGTQLSVL.

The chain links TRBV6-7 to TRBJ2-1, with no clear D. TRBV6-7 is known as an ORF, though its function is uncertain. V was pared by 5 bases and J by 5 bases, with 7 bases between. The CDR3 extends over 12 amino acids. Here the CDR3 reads CASSRRNNEQFF. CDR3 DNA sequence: TGTGCCAGCAGTCGGCGGAACAATGAGCAGTTCTTC.

This CDR3 reads CASSPRLRSMNTGELFF. CDR3 in DNA: TGTGCCAGCAGCCCAAGATTACGGAGCATGAACACCGGGGAGCTGTTTTTT. This chain connects TRBV4-2 to TRBJ2-2; D gene uncertain. From germline, CDR1 is LGHNA and CDR2 YNFKEQ. Trimming cost V 4 bases and J 1 base, with 16 bases left between them. This CDR3 contains 17 residues.

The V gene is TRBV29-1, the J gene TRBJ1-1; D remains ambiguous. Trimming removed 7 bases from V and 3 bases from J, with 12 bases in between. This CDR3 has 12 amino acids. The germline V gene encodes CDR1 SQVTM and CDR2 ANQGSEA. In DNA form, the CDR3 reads TGCAGCGGCGACGGGGTGGACACTGAAGCTTTCTTT. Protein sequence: CSGDGVDTEAFF.